A selection of T cell receptor beta chains follows, all from one sample in a study of blood T cells in healthy people across ages. Each CDR3 protein gets one entry after TCRdb re-called the 5' RACE reads with MiXCR. Here the sample spans roughly 550,000 distinct CDR3 sequences, less than 25% being singletons. These records were also assigned to another study, of T cells of mothers and their children.

The sequencing input was blood. These receptors were obtained from a boy aged 5-17 years in good health. Each CDR3 is given with its conserved first and last residue. Fields, in order: clone size, J gene, D gene, V gene, CDR3 DNA, CDR3 protein. The D gene is left open where the match is weak. A clone size is listed for some rows: how often the clone was seen (once, few, many), or a class if it is expanded.

few	TRBJ2-5	TRBD2	TRBV6-2/TRBV6-3	TGTGCCAGCAGGCCTCAGCGGGGGGGCCTTAGTCGGGAGACCCAGTACTTC	CASRPQRGGLSRETQYF
-	TRBJ2-5	-	TRBV5-6	TGTGCCAGCAGCTTGGGCGGAGTATTAATGGACCCTCAAGAGACCCAGTACTTC	CASSLGGVLMDPQETQYF
few	TRBJ1-4	-	TRBV28	TGTGCCAGCAGCTCTCCAGGGGAAAAACTGTTTTTT	CASSSPGEKLFF
few	TRBJ1-4	-	TRBV15	TGTGCCACCAGCCTGGGGAGAATGTGGGCAACTAATGAAAAACTGTTTTTT	CATSLGRMWATNEKLFF
-	TRBJ2-7	TRBD1	TRBV15	TGTGCCACCAGCAGTGGGGGACAGAGCTACGAGCAGTACTTC	CATSSGGQSYEQYF
few	TRBJ1-1	-	TRBV6-2/TRBV6-3	TGTGCCACTGTGAGGGAGGGCACTGAAGCTTTCTTT	CATVREGTEAFF
-	TRBJ1-1	TRBD1	TRBV2	TGTGCCAGCAGTCCAGACAGGGGGCTAGGCACTGAAGCTTTCTTT	CASSPDRGLGTEAFF
few	TRBJ1-1	TRBD1	TRBV6-5	TGTGCCAGCAGTTTTAGTACAGGGGATTACACTGAAGCTTTCTTT	CASSFSTGDYTEAFF
-	TRBJ2-5	TRBD1	TRBV28	TGTGCCAGCAAAAGAGGGACAGCGAAAGAGACCCAGTACTTC	CASKRGTAKETQYF
-	TRBJ2-7	-	TRBV12-3/TRBV12-4	TGTGCCAGCAGTCCACGGGGCGACCCCTACGAGCAGTACTTC	CASSPRGDPYEQYF